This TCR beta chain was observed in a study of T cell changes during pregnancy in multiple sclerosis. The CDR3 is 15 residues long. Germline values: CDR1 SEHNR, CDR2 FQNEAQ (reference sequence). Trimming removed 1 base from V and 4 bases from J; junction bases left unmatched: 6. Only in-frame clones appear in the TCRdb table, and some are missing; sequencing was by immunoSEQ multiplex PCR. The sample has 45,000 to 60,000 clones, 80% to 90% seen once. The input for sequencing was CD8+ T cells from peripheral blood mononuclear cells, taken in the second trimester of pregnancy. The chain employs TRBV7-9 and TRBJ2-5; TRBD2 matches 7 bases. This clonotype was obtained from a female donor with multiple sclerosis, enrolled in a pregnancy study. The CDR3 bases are TGTGCCAGCAGCTTAGGAGGCGGGGGAACAGAGACCCAGTACTTC. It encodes CASSLGGGGTETQYF.